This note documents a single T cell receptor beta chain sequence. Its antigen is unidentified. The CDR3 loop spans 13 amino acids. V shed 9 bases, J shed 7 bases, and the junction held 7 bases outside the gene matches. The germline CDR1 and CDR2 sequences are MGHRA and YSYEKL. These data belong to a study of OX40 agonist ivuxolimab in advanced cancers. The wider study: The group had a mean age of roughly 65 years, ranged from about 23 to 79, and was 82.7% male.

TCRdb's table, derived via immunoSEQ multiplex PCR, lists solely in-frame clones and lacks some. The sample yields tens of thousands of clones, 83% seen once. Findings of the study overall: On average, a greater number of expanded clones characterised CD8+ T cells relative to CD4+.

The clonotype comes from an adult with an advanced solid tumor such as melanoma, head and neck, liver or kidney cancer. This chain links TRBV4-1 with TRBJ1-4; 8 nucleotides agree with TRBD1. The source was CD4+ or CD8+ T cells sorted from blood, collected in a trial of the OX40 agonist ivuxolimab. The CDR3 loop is CASRQGPGEKLFF. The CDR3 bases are TGCGCCAGTCGACAGGGGCCGGGTGAAAAACTGTTTTTT.